This entry describes one T cell receptor beta chain. Here immunoSEQ multiplex PCR was the method, and the copy in TCRdb shows in-frame clones only, minus some. The repertoire holds approximately 87,000 clones, with 75% to 95% as singletons. This sample is part of a study of T cell changes during pregnancy in multiple sclerosis. The ends were cut back, 5 bases at V and 5 bases at J, with 7 bases in the middle. This CDR3 spans 11 amino acids. The germline gives CDR1 SGHRS, CDR2 YFSETQ. This rearrangement joins TRBV5-1 to TRBJ2-5; maybe TRBD2 (5 bases). Material: CD4+ T cells from peripheral blood mononuclear cells, obtained in the second trimester of pregnancy. This receptor was identified in a female donor with multiple sclerosis, enrolled in a pregnancy study. This CDR3 reads CASSRGETQYF. DNA of the CDR3: TGCGCCAGCAGTCGAGGGGAGACCCAGTACTTC.